Below, 24 T cell receptor beta chains from the same sample are listed, as sequenced in a study of neoadjuvant anti-PD-1 for oral cavity cancer. The data were produced by immunoSEQ multiplex PCR, yet TCRdb's version contains in-frame clones alone and is incomplete. Of over 65,000 clones listed, 85% to 90% are singletons. Time point specified: after neoadjuvant nivolumab, at surgical resection. Specimen: PBMCs, collected after nivolumab (anti-PD-1) treatment. The receptors were gathered from a person between 40 and 85 years old with oral cavity squamous cell carcinoma.

This chain connects TRBV28 to TRBJ1-5; D ambiguous. This CDR3 spans 15 amino acids. Per germline, CDR1 MDHEN and CDR2 SYDVKM. V lost 6 bases to trimming and J lost 4 bases, with 16 bases between them. The CDR3 DNA is TGTGCCAGCAGGTCTAGGGAGTATGGGAATCAGCCCCAGCATTTT. This gives the protein CASRSREYGNQPQHF.

The V gene is TRBV27, the J gene TRBJ2-7; TRBD1 matches at 9 bases. V trimming: 4 bases; J trimming: 5 bases; junction bases outside the gene matches: 12. The CDR3 covers 16 residues. Germline lookup yields CDR1 MNHEY and CDR2 SMNVEV (reference sequence). The CDR3, as DNA: TGTGCCAGCAGTTCCTGGAAGGGACAGGGATTGAACGAGCAGTACTTC. Residues: CASSSWKGQGLNEQYF.

The V gene is TRBV7-9, the J gene TRBJ1-2; 8 bases line up with TRBD1. Per germline, CDR1 SEHNR and CDR2 FQNEAQ (reference sequence). Trimming removed 5 bases from V and 6 bases from J; junction bases left unmatched: 5. This CDR3 spans 13 amino acids. Here the CDR3 reads CASSARTGNGYTF. CDR3 coding DNA: TGTGCCAGCAGCGCCAGGACAGGGAATGGCTACACCTTC.

V is TRBV18 and J is TRBJ2-6; maybe TRBD2 (5 bases). V lost 2 bases, J lost 3 bases, and 8 bases lay in between. This CDR3 is 15 amino acids long. Germline assignment: CDR1 KGHSH and CDR2 LQKENI. The CDR3 loop reads CASSPARDGANVLTF. The CDR3 DNA follows: TGTGCCAGCTCACCAGCACGGGATGGGGCCAACGTCCTGACTTTC.

V is TRBV7-8 and J is TRBJ1-5; D not certain. This CDR3 has 13 amino acids. Looked up from germline, CDR1 is SGHVS and CDR2 is FQNEAQ. The V gene lost 5 bases and the J gene lost 8 bases, with 13 bases spanning the gap. This chain's CDR3 is CASSLETDKPQHF. The DNA of the CDR3 is TGTGCCAGCAGCCTGGAGACCGACAAGCCCCAGCATTTT.

The chain employs TRBV2 and TRBJ2-5; 8 bases align to TRBD1. Germline CDR1 is SNHLY and CDR2 is FYNNEI. The CDR3 length is 14 residues. V was pared by 6 bases and J by 5 bases, with 8 bases of the junction left unmatched. The CDR3 protein is CASSLGQGWETQYF. The CDR3 bases are TGTGCCAGCAGCCTCGGACAGGGTTGGGAGACCCAGTACTTC.

This clone was seen more than once but under ten times. The genes are TRBV5-4 and TRBJ2-1, with a possible D match to TRBD2 (5 bases). Per the germline V gene, CDR1 is SGHNT and CDR2 is YYREEE (reference sequence). The CDR3 sequence is 14 residues long. Trimming removed 4 bases from V and 4 bases from J, with 12 bases in between. CDR3 sequence: CASSPGGSYNEQFF. CDR3 bases: TGTGCCAGCAGCCCCGGAGGCTCTTACAATGAGCAGTTCTTC.

The chain is built from TRBV28 and TRBJ1-5; no clear D gene. Trimming removed 3 bases at V and 0 bases at J, with 6 bases between. The CDR3 contains 14 residues. CDR1 and CDR2 from the germline V gene are MDHEN and SYDVKM. The CDR3 DNA is TGTGCCAGCAGTTTGGGGAATAGCAATCAGCCCCAGCATTTT. Residues: CASSLGNSNQPQHF.

This chain uses TRBV11-2 with TRBJ2-3; 10 positions match TRBD2. The CDR3 loop spans 14 amino acids. Trimming removed 5 bases from V and 5 bases from J; junction bases left unmatched: 4. Per germline, CDR1 SGHAT and CDR2 FQNNGV. The CDR3 nucleotides read TGTGCCAGCAGCCCCAGACTAGCGGGAGATACGCAGTATTTT. Encoded protein: CASSPRLAGDTQYF. The full variable domain, its missing parts supplied by reference TRBV11-2 and TRBJ2-3, is EAGVAQSPRYKIIEKRQSVAFWCNPISGHATLYWYQQILGQGPKLLIQFQNNGVVDDSQLPKDRFSAERLKGVDSTLKIQPAKLEDSAVYLCASSPRLAGDTQYFGPGTRLTVL.

The gene calls are TRBV7-2 and TRBJ2-5, with D unresolved. The CDR3 is 11 amino acids. Trimming took off 5 bases at V and 2 bases at J, with 3 bases between the two ends. Germline assignment: CDR1 SGHTA and CDR2 FQGNSA. Here the CDR3 DNA reads TGTGCCAGCAGCCGTCAAGAGACCCAGTACTTC. As protein: CASSRQETQYF. Combining the CDR3 with reference TRBV7-2 and TRBJ2-5 gives the whole variable domain GAGVSQSPSNKVTEKGKDVELRCDPISGHTALYWYRQSLGQGLEFLIYFQGNSAPDKSGLPSDRFSAERTGGSVSTLTIQRTQQEDSAVYLCASSRQETQYFGPGTRLLVL.

This clone has only one observation. This CDR3 reads CTSSPLRDGWDTEAFF. The DNA for the CDR3 is TGCACCAGCAGCCCCCTCAGGGACGGGTGGGACACTGAAGCTTTCTTT. V is TRBV1 and J is TRBJ1-1. TRBV1 is marked as a pseudogene. The CDR3 has 16 residues.

The table lists this clone with a count of one. The chain employs TRBV5-1 and TRBJ2-3; TRBD1 aligns across 9 bases. This CDR3 region has 15 residues. Trimming removed 4 bases from V and 2 bases from J; junction bases left unmatched: 5. Germline V gene lookup returns CDR1 SGHRS and CDR2 YFSETQ. CDR3 residues: CASSKQGASTDTQYF. CDR3 nucleotide sequence: TGCGCCAGCAGCAAACAGGGGGCGTCCACAGATACGCAGTATTTT.

The chain is built from TRBV7-9 and TRBJ1-1; TRBD1 agrees at 7 bases. CDR1 is SEHNR and CDR2 is FQNEAQ in the germline V gene (reference sequence). J gave up 1 base and V 8 bases, and 7 bases lay outside the gene matches. The CDR3 is made up of 14 amino acids. The CDR3 sequence: CASGTGTENTEAFF. The DNA of the CDR3 is TGTGCCAGCGGGACCGGGACAGAGAACACTGAAGCTTTCTTT.

V gene TRBV7-8 combines with J gene TRBJ2-3; the match to TRBD2 covers 11 bases. V gave up 4 bases and J gave up 5 bases; unmatched junction bases: 11. The germline V gene encodes CDR1 SGHVS and CDR2 FQNEAQ. The CDR3 contains 17 residues. CDR3: CASSSYRLAGYKDTQYF. The CDR3 DNA reads TGTGCCAGCAGCTCATATAGACTAGCGGGGTACAAAGATACGCAGTATTTT.

Within the sample, this clone is medium-sized. V and J are TRBV5-1 and TRBJ1-1; D unresolved. Germline V gene sequence: CDR1 SGHRS, CDR2 YFSETQ. The CDR3 is 13 residues long. V was pared by 5 bases and J by 3 bases, with 11 bases between. This CDR3 is CASSAEFDTEAFF. The CDR3 nucleotides are TGCGCCAGCAGTGCGGAATTTGACACTGAAGCTTTCTTT.

This clone has a handful of counts. V gene TRBV30 combines with J gene TRBJ1-5, with a weak D call TRBD1 (5 bases). The CDR3 length is 15 residues. Germline CDR1 is GTSNPN and CDR2 is SVGIG (reference sequence). V was cut by 0 bases and J by 7 bases, with 16 bases left in between. CDR3 bases: TGTGCCTGGAGTGTATTAGGGGCGCGGGGACAGCCCCAGCATTTT. Residues: CAWSVLGARGQPQHF.

In its sample, this clone was seen a few times. This sequence joins TRBV29-1 and TRBJ1-4, with TRBD1 matching over 8 bases. There are 13 residues in the CDR3. The V segment lost 7 bases and the J segment 6 bases; nucleotides outside the gene matches: 7. CDR1 is SQVTM and CDR2 is ANQGSEA in the germline V gene. CDR3 in amino acids: CSARGRGDEKLFF. The CDR3 DNA is TGCAGCGCCAGGGGGCGCGGTGATGAAAAACTGTTTTTT.

This clone was detected a few times. The rearrangement joins TRBV7-8 to TRBJ1-1; possible D gene TRBD1, 5 bases. V lost 1 base to trimming and J lost 5 bases, with 8 bases between them. Germline CDR1 is SGHVS and CDR2 is FQNEAQ. This CDR3 spans 13 amino acids. CDR3 nucleotides: TGTGCCAGCAGCTTAGGGGACGAAACTGAAGCTTTCTTT. Amino acid sequence: CASSLGDETEAFF.

This chain uses TRBV19 with TRBJ1-5, with 10 bases identical to TRBD1. Trimming cost V 8 bases and J 0 bases; bases outside gene matches: 4. Germline values: CDR1 LNHDA, CDR2 SQIVND (reference sequence). CDR3 length equals 15 residues. In DNA form, the CDR3 reads TGTGCCAGTCAGGGACAGGGGTTTAGCAATCAGCCCCAGCATTTT. This codes for CASQGQGFSNQPQHF.

The V call is TRBV4-1, the J call TRBJ2-3, with 9 nucleotides matching TRBD2. V lost 4 bases to trimming and J lost 0 bases; unmatched junction nucleotides: 8. Germline CDR1 MGHRA, CDR2 YSYEKL. This CDR3 comprises 17 residues. The CDR3 loop reads CASSRGTGTSSTDTQYF. The CDR3, as DNA: TGCGCCAGCAGCCGGGGCACCGGGACTAGCAGCACAGATACGCAGTATTTT.

This clone was recorded once. The chain couples TRBV10-3 to TRBJ2-7; maybe TRBD1 (8 bases). V was cut by 2 bases and J by 2 bases, with 16 bases left in between. The CDR3 consists of 16 residues. Germline V gene data show CDR1 as ENHRY and CDR2 as SYGVKD. The DNA for the CDR3 is TGTGCCATCAGTGAGCCAGGACAGGGAGGGACCTACGAGCAGTACTTC. Protein sequence: CAISEPGQGGTYEQYF.

CDR3 sequence (DNA): TGCGCCAGCAGCTTGAGTTACAGAGGGCAGCCCCAGCATTTT. Protein: CASSLSYRGQPQHF. This rearrangement joins TRBV5-1 to TRBJ1-5; D gene uncertain. Trimming shortened V by 1 base and J by 7 bases, and 12 bases separated the two germline ends. Germline V CDR1 and CDR2: SGHRS, YFSETQ. CDR3 length equals 14 residues.

The chain employs TRBV4-2 and TRBJ2-1; D gene ambiguous. CDR1 and CDR2 from the germline V gene are LGHNA and YNFKEQ. Trimming took 0 bases from V and 6 from J, leaving 9 bases between them. CDR3 size: 14 residues. The DNA of the CDR3 is TGTGCCAGCAGCCAAGAGAGTACGCCCAATGAGCAGTTCTTC. Its protein product is CASSQESTPNEQFF.

The chain employs TRBV5-1 and TRBJ1-2; unclear D gene. The CDR3 loop spans 14 amino acids. CDR1 is SGHRS and CDR2 is YFSETQ in the germline V gene. V was cut by 0 bases and J by 1 base, with 7 bases left in between. The CDR3 sequence: CASSLALGNYGYTF. In DNA, the CDR3 is TGCGCCAGCAGCTTGGCCCTCGGTAACTATGGCTACACCTTC.